The source of this TCR beta chain is a study of technical replicates of blood from four donors. The protocol was immunoSEQ multiplex PCR, while the TCRdb copy is restricted to in-frame clones and leaves out a portion. The sample yields about 72,000 clones, around nine tenths seen once. CDR3 length: 13 amino acids. CDR1 and CDR2 (germline): SGHRS, YFSETQ. The ends were cut back, 4 bases at V and 3 bases at J, with 8 bases in the middle. The rearrangement links TRBV5-1 to TRBJ2-1; D perhaps matches TRBD2 (6 bases). This receptor was obtained from a human donor in good health. Sequencing used T cells isolated from PBMCs. The CDR3 sequence is CASSQTSYNEQFF. CDR3 DNA sequence: TGCGCCAGCAGCCAGACTAGCTACAATGAGCAGTTCTTC.